Each of the 28 T cell receptor beta chains below was sequenced from the same sample in a study of HIV-infected patients and healthy controls. Alpha and beta constant-region primers primed reverse transcription of approximately 0.55 ug RNA. Separate chain-specific third strand synthesis with multiplexing indices produced the alpha and beta libraries. Via MiXCR, TCRdb re-called the 5' RACE reads, giving one row per CDR3 protein. The repertoire has thousands of distinct CDR3 sequences, around 5.4% of them found once; the top ten carry around 7.7%. No cell fractionation was done, so the repertoire covers all unsorted peripheral blood T cells. Specimen: blood. These TCRs come from an adult in good health.

In this sample, this clonotype turned up many times. The chain has TRBV5-1 and TRBJ2-5, with D unresolved. The CDR3 is 14 residues long. Germline V CDR1 and CDR2: SGHRS, YFSETQ. V lost 4 bases and J lost 4, with 14 bases in between. The CDR3 loop reads CASSATVRRETQYF. The CDR3 DNA sequence: TGCGCCAGCAGCGCCACGGTTCGAAGAGAGACCCAGTACTTC.

This CDR3 reads CSARGAEYSNQPQHF. The CDR3 DNA sequence: TGCAGTGCTAGAGGGGCGGAATATAGCAATCAGCCCCAGCATTTT. V gene TRBV20-1 combines with J gene TRBJ1-5, with D unresolved. CDR1 and CDR2 (germline): DFQATT, SNEGSKA (reference sequence). The ends were cut back, 1 base at V and 0 bases at J, with 10 bases in the middle. The CDR3 is 15 amino acids.

This clonotype was observed a few times. The chain uses TRBV13 and TRBJ1-5; D remains unclear. Germline CDR1 and CDR2: PRHDT and FYEKMQ (reference sequence). The V and J ends lost 4 bases and 7 bases respectively, with 14 bases between them. The CDR3 loop spans 14 amino acids. CDR3 nucleotides: TGTGCCAGCAGCTACCGGACTAGCGGCCAGCCCCAGCATTTT. This translates into CASSYRTSGQPQHF.

This clonotype was counted at least ten times. The chain couples TRBV30 to TRBJ1-2; 7 nucleotides align to TRBD1. CDR1 is GTSNPN and CDR2 is SVGIG in the germline V gene (reference sequence). Trimming removed 4 bases from V and 3 bases from J; junction bases left unmatched: 14. The length of the CDR3 is 16 residues. CDR3 region: CAWNEGQELAYYGYTF. CDR3 sequence (DNA): TGTGCCTGGAACGAAGGACAGGAGCTCGCCTACTATGGCTACACCTTC. Complete variable domain (other parts from reference TRBV30 and TRBJ1-2): SQTIHQWPATLVQPVGSPLSLECTVEGTSNPNLYWYRQAAGRGLQLLFYSVGIGQISSEVPQNLSASRPQDRQFILSSKKLLLSDSGFYLCAWNEGQELAYYGYTFGSGTRLTVV.

Many counts were recorded for this clonotype. The chain links TRBV5-8 to TRBJ2-1; 11 bases map to TRBD2. CDR3 length: 15 residues. Looked up from germline, CDR1 is SGHTS and CDR2 is YDEGEE. The junction had 3 bases not matched to a gene; V was cut back by 4 bases and J by 3 bases. As DNA, the CDR3 is TGTGCCAGCAGCCTAGCGGGGGGATACTACAATGAGCAGTTCTTC. Its protein product is CASSLAGGYYNEQFF.

This clonotype is medium-sized by share. The chain uses TRBV19 and TRBJ2-5; a weak D match, TRBD2 (6 bases). Germline lookup yields CDR1 LNHDA and CDR2 SQIVND (reference sequence). The CDR3 contains 14 residues. Trimming left V 3 bases short and J 4 bases short, with 12 bases between. CDR3 amino acids: CASSIGRWRETQYF. Written as DNA, the CDR3 is TGTGCCAGTAGTATCGGGAGATGGAGAGAGACCCAGTACTTC.

Relative to its sample, this clonotype is medium-sized. The CDR3 coding sequence is TGTGCCAGCAGCCTCTCAAGCCGGTGGGTATCGTTCAATGAGCAGTTCTTC. Protein: CASSLSSRWVSFNEQFF. The chain recombines TRBV11-1 with TRBJ2-1; D unresolved. There are 17 residues in the CDR3. Germline CDR1 SGHAT, CDR2 FQDESV (reference sequence). V lost 5 bases to trimming and J lost 6 bases, with 23 bases between them. The entire variable domain, with the rest obtained from reference TRBV11-1 and TRBJ2-1, is as follows: EAEVAQSPRYKITEKSQAVAFWCDPISGHATLYWYRQILGQGPELLVQFQDESVVDDSQLPKDRFSAERLKGVDSTLKIQPAELGDSAMYLCASSLSSRWVSFNEQFFGPGTRLTVL.

This clonotype was detected only a few times. The rearrangement uses TRBV7-9 and TRBJ2-3; no firm D call. V was pared by 1 base and J by 2 bases, with 7 bases between. This CDR3 region has 14 residues. CDR1 is SEHNR, CDR2 FQNEAQ, per germline (reference sequence). The CDR3 sequence: CASSLGGLTDTQYF. The CDR3 DNA follows: TGTGCCAGCAGCTTAGGAGGCCTCACAGATACGCAGTATTTT.

In this sample, this clonotype turned up many times. The CDR3 DNA follows: TGTGCCAGCAGTTGGACAGGGCGGTACACTGAAGCTTTCTTT. As protein: CASSWTGRYTEAFF. The chain has TRBV12-3 or TRBV12-4 and TRBJ1-1, with 8 bases matching TRBD1. V was pared by 4 bases and J by 3 bases, with 4 bases of the junction left unmatched. This CDR3 contains 14 residues.

This clonotype was seen at least ten times. V is TRBV19 and J is TRBJ1-1; 9 bases map to TRBD1. The trim removed 2 bases at V and 9 bases at J, leaving 10 bases unmatched. The germline CDR1 and CDR2 sequences are LNHDA and SQIVND (reference sequence). CDR3 length: 15 residues. This chain's CDR3 is CASSILPDRGGKAFF. Here the CDR3 DNA reads TGTGCCAGTAGTATACTCCCGGACAGGGGAGGAAAAGCTTTCTTT.

This clonotype was observed many times. The rearrangement joins TRBV28 to TRBJ2-3, with D possibly TRBD2 on 6 matching bases. The V end lost 7 bases, the J end lost 3 bases, and 17 bases lay between the germline ends. The CDR3 has 15 amino acids. The germline gives CDR1 MDHEN, CDR2 SYDVKM. CDR3 sequence (DNA): TGTGCCAGCACCATGGGGGGTTTTTGGACAGATACGCAGTATTTT. It codes for CASTMGGFWTDTQYF.

By frequency in the sample, this clonotype is medium-sized. The germline gene is not matched at one end of the junction; a read error may be the cause. This chain links TRBV7-7 with TRBJ2-5; D is uncertain. Germline V gene sequence: CDR1 SSHAT, CDR2 FNYEAQ (reference sequence). CDR3 length: 13 residues. The CDR3 is CASSFRAQETQYF. In nucleotides, the CDR3 is TGTGCTAGCAGCTTTAGGGCCCAAGAGACCCAGTACTTC.

By sample fraction, this clonotype is medium-sized. The rearrangement links TRBV28 to TRBJ1-2, with 7 bases lining up with TRBD1. Germline values: CDR1 MDHEN, CDR2 SYDVKM. The trim removed 8 bases at V and 6 bases at J, leaving 9 bases unmatched. The CDR3 spans 13 residues. The CDR3, as DNA: TGTGCCAGCTCGATTAGACAGGGTCATGGCTACACCTTC. Translated: CASSIRQGHGYTF.

This clonotype turned up a few times. The CDR3 DNA sequence: TGTGCCAGCAGTTTTGAGTACAATGAGCAGTTCTTC. It specifies CASSFEYNEQFF. The chain uses TRBV28 and TRBJ2-1; D unresolved. There are 12 residues in the CDR3. Germline CDR1 is MDHEN and CDR2 is SYDVKM. The V end lost 3 bases, the J end lost 4 bases, and 4 bases lay between the germline ends.

This rearrangement joins TRBV24-1 to TRBJ2-7, with 10 positions matching TRBD1. The V gene end was trimmed by 2 bases and the J gene end by 5 bases; junction bases not matched to a gene: 8. From germline, CDR1 is KGHDR and CDR2 SFDVKD. The CDR3 spans 16 residues. The CDR3 protein is CATSDSQTGGKDEQYF. CDR3 sequence (DNA): TGTGCCACCAGTGATTCCCAGACAGGGGGCAAGGACGAGCAGTACTTC.

By frequency in the sample, this clonotype is medium-sized (0.01 to 0.1%). V and J are TRBV12-3 or TRBV12-4 and TRBJ2-3; 10 bases align to TRBD2. Germline trimming cut 7 bases from V and 4 bases from J; bases unmatched to any gene: 8. This CDR3 is 15 amino acids long. In DNA, the CDR3 is TGTGCCAGCACCACGAGCGGGGGGGGCCCAGATACGCAGTATTTT. It yields the protein CASTTSGGGPDTQYF.

This clonotype was found once. V usage is TRBV7-2 and J usage is TRBJ2-7; D call uncertain. The V gene lost 5 bases and the J gene lost 0 bases, with 11 bases spanning the gap. The germline CDR1 and CDR2 sequences are SGHTA and FQGNSA. CDR3 length: 14 amino acids. Here the CDR3 reads CASSQIWSSYEQYF. The DNA of the CDR3 is TGTGCCAGCAGCCAAATCTGGAGCTCCTACGAGCAGTACTTC.

This clonotype has at least ten counts. The DNA of the CDR3 is TGTGCCAGTAGTAAGGGACTAGCGGGGGTGGATGAGCAGTTCTTC. Residues: CASSKGLAGVDEQFF. The genes are TRBV19 and TRBJ2-1, with TRBD2 matching 14 bases. CDR3 length equals 15 residues. V gave up 4 bases and J gave up 8 bases; unmatched junction bases: 4. Germline V lookup: CDR1 LNHDA, CDR2 SQIVND (reference sequence).

This clonotype is judged medium-sized (0.01 to 0.1%). The CDR3: CSALPFYAGGAYNEQFF. CDR3 sequence (DNA): TGCAGTGCCCTACCATTTTATGCGGGAGGGGCCTACAATGAGCAGTTCTTC. V usage is TRBV20-1 and J usage is TRBJ2-1; TRBD2 matches 9 bases. J gave up 2 bases and V 6 bases, and 14 bases lay outside the gene matches. The CDR3 sequence is 17 residues long. Germline V gene data show CDR1 as DFQATT and CDR2 as SNEGSKA (reference sequence).

This clonotype was detected many times. The V call is TRBV6-6, the J call TRBJ1-1; D is unresolved. Looked up from germline, CDR1 is MNHNY and CDR2 is SVGAGI (reference sequence). This CDR3 is 14 amino acids long. V was trimmed by 7 bases and J by 5 bases, leaving 17 bases between them. In DNA, the CDR3 is TGTGCCAGCAACCTTTCCGGGGAGGGTACTGAAGCTTTCTTT. It is translated as CASNLSGEGTEAFF.

This CDR3 is CASSMATGGTDTQYF. The CDR3 nucleotides are TGTGCCAGTAGTATGGCGACGGGGGGCACAGATACGCAGTATTTT. The chain recombines TRBV19 with TRBJ2-3, with D tentatively TRBD2 (6 bases). The CDR3 spans 15 residues. The germline CDR1 and CDR2 sequences are LNHDA and SQIVND (reference sequence). Trimming pared 3 bases from V and 1 base from J, leaving 11 bases between.

This clonotype has ten or more counts. J is TRBJ2-2 and V is TRBV5-6; the match to TRBD2 covers 7 bases. This CDR3 contains 16 residues. Per germline, CDR1 SGHDT and CDR2 YYEEEE. The trim removed 1 base at V and 1 base at J, leaving 4 bases unmatched. This CDR3 is CASSLPSGKNTGELFF. CDR3 nucleotide sequence: TGTGCCAGCAGCTTGCCCAGCGGGAAGAACACCGGGGAGCTGTTTTTT.

This clonotype was seen many times. The chain recombines TRBV12-3 or TRBV12-4 with TRBJ1-2, with D maybe TRBD1 (6 bases). V was cut by 4 bases and J by 4 bases, with 13 bases left in between. The CDR3 has 14 amino acids. The CDR3 reads CASSWGRGVYGYTF. CDR3 DNA: TGTGCCAGCAGTTGGGGCAGGGGCGTCTATGGCTACACCTTC.

This clonotype was seen a few times. The chain combines TRBV28 with TRBJ2-7; TRBD1 might be the D (6 bases). Trimming took 6 bases from V and 3 from J, leaving 12 bases between them. CDR3 length equals 13 residues. In germline, CDR1 is MDHEN, CDR2 SYDVKM. The DNA for the CDR3 is TGTGCCAGCAGCCCTACAGGGAACTACGAGCAGTACTTC. Translation gives CASSPTGNYEQYF.

This clonotype ranks as medium-sized. V is TRBV6-6 and J is TRBJ1-1, with 8 bases matching TRBD1. Looked up from germline, CDR1 is MNHNY and CDR2 is SVGAGI (reference sequence). V was pared by 4 bases and J by 8 bases, with 3 bases of the junction left unmatched. The CDR3 is made up of 12 amino acids. CDR3 bases: TGTGCCAGCAGTTCAGGGGGCACGGAAGCTTTCTTT. It codes for CASSSGGTEAFF.

This clonotype was seen only a few times. The chain has TRBV11-2 and TRBJ2-5; D remains unclear. The CDR3 runs 14 residues. The V end was cut by 2 bases, the J end by 5 bases, with 12 bases between. Germline V gene data show CDR1 as SGHAT and CDR2 as FQNNGV. CDR3 sequence: CASSLNPGGETQYF. CDR3 nucleotides: TGTGCCAGCAGCTTAAACCCCGGTGGGGAGACCCAGTACTTC.

The chain uses TRBV7-2 and TRBJ2-2, with D uncertain. Germline V gene sequence: CDR1 SGHTA, CDR2 FQGNSA. The CDR3 loop spans 17 amino acids. Trimming cost V 2 bases and J 1 base, with 14 bases left between them. The CDR3 bases are TGTGCCAGCAGCTTAACTTTTCGGGTACAGAACACCGGGGAGCTGTTTTTT. Its protein product is CASSLTFRVQNTGELFF.

This clonotype is medium-sized within its sample. This chain uses TRBV7-9 with TRBJ2-5, with 8 positions matching TRBD1. This CDR3 is 15 amino acids long. The junction had 5 bases not matched to a gene; V was cut back by 0 bases and J by 5 bases. Germline V lookup: CDR1 SEHNR, CDR2 FQNEAQ (reference sequence). In DNA, the CDR3 is TGTGCCAGCAGCTTAGCCTGGACAGGGAGGGAGACCCAGTACTTC. The encoded protein is CASSLAWTGRETQYF.